A selection of T cell receptor beta chains follows, all from one sample in a study of control samples from healthy donors and cancer patients. The protocol was immunoSEQ multiplex PCR, while the TCRdb copy is restricted to in-frame clones and leaves out a portion. The data hold roughly 100,000 clones, with about 91% observed a single time. Sequencing was performed on blood. These receptors all come from a woman aged 18-35 years in good health. Both conserved end residues are part of each CDR3. A D gene is named only where the DNA matches it firmly. Only some rows state a clone size, as once, few, many or a class for expanded clones.

clone size | D gene | J gene | V gene | CDR3 protein | CDR3 DNA
. | . | TRBJ2-5 | TRBV10-3 | CAISESNSGETQYF | TGTGCCATCAGTGAGTCTAACTCCGGGGAGACCCAGTACTTC
. | TRBD2 | TRBJ2-5 | TRBV9 | CASSARGGTGETQYF | TGTGCCAGCAGCGCCCGGGGGGGGACCGGGGAGACCCAGTACTTC
. | TRBD2 | TRBJ2-5 | TRBV11-2 | CASSRAGVETQYF | TGTGCCAGCAGCCGAGCGGGAGTGGAGACCCAGTACTTC
few | TRBD1 | TRBJ1-2 | TRBV24-1 | CATSADRVNYGYTF | TGTGCCACCAGTGCGGACAGGGTTAACTATGGCTACACCTTC
. | . | TRBJ1-4 | TRBV28 | CASSLGGPNEKLFF | TGTGCCAGCAGTTTGGGGGGACCTAATGAAAAACTGTTTTTT
. | . | TRBJ1-6 | TRBV11-2 | CASSLVPQGGSPLHF | TGTGCCAGCAGCTTAGTCCCTCAGGGTGGTTCACCCCTCCACTTT
. | TRBD2 | TRBJ2-7 | TRBV30 | CAWSQGGSPYEQYF | TGTGCCTGGAGTCAGGGCGGGAGCCCCTACGAGCAGTACTTC
many | . | TRBJ1-2 | TRBV5-6 | CASTPPGGGGYTF | TGTGCCAGCACCCCCCCGGGGGGCGGTGGCTACACCTTC
. | TRBD1 | TRBJ1-3 | TRBV6-5 | CASRTGGWGNTIYF | TGTGCCAGCAGGACAGGGGGGTGGGGAAACACCATATATTTT
. | TRBD2 | TRBJ2-3 | TRBV5-1 | CASSPRDSGSTDTQYF | TGCGCCAGCAGCCCCCGGGATAGCGGGAGCACAGATACGCAGTATTTT
. | TRBD2 | TRBJ2-5 | TRBV7-9 | CASSSSSGGAQETQYF | TGTGCCAGCAGCTCCTCTAGCGGGGGGGCCCAAGAGACCCAGTACTTC
. | . | TRBJ1-2 | TRBV27 | CASSPRAANYGYTF | TGTGCCAGCAGTCCCCGGGCGGCGAACTATGGCTACACCTTC
few | . | TRBJ1-5 | TRBV5-1 | CASSFGGSQPQHF | TGCGCCAGCAGCTTCGGGGGGAGTCAGCCCCAGCATTTT
. | . | TRBJ1-1 | TRBV14 | CASSQDWNTEAFF | TGTGCCAGCAGCCAAGACTGGAACACTGAAGCTTTCTTT
. | . | TRBJ1-5 | TRBV6-6 | CASIDPDSNQPQHF | TGTGCCAGCATAGACCCAGATAGCAATCAGCCCCAGCATTTT
. | . | TRBJ1-2 | TRBV6-6 | CASSYAPEPRGYTF | TGTGCCAGCAGTTACGCGCCCGAACCTCGGGGCTACACCTTC
. | . | TRBJ2-2 | TRBV10-1 | CASSDQSNTGELFF | TGCGCCAGCAGTGACCAATCGAACACCGGGGAGCTGTTTTTT
. | TRBD2 | TRBJ2-1 | TRBV13 | CASSLGGSGRGNEQFF | TGTGCCAGCAGCTTAGGCGGGTCCGGGAGGGGGAATGAGCAGTTCTTC
. | . | TRBJ1-3 | TRBV3-1/TRBV3-2 | CASSQAGTSGNTIYF | TGTGCCAGCAGCCAAGCCGGGACGTCCGGAAACACCATATATTTT
few | . | TRBJ2-4 | TRBV29-1 | CSAGEYSKNIQYF | TGCAGCGCCGGTGAATACTCCAAAAACATTCAGTACTTC
. | . | TRBJ1-1 | TRBV28 | CASRRQAMNTEAFF | TGTGCCAGCAGACGACAGGCGATGAACACTGAAGCTTTCTTT
. | . | TRBJ1-6 | TRBV20-1 | CSASYRAGGNSPLHF | TGCAGTGCTAGTTACAGGGCTGGGGGTAATTCACCCCTCCACTTT
. | . | TRBJ2-2 | TRBV19 | CASSPRLGGTGELFF | TGTGCCAGTAGTCCTCGACTGGGAGGCACCGGGGAGCTGTTTTTT
. | . | TRBJ2-5 | TRBV10-2 | CASTPTGVDQYF | TGCGCCAGCACCCCGACAGGTGTGGACCAGTACTTC
. | . | TRBJ2-1 | TRBV5-1 | CASHPLGGANEQFF | TGCGCCAGCCACCCCCTGGGGGGGGCCAATGAGCAGTTCTTC
. | TRBD2 | TRBJ2-7 | TRBV4-3 | CASSQEGLWTSGNSYEQYF | TGCGCCAGCAGCCAAGAGGGGCTCTGGACTAGCGGGAACTCCTACGAGCAGTACTTC
. | TRBD1 | TRBJ1-1 | TRBV24-1 | CATSESGTGGQAFF | TGTGCCACCAGTGAGTCCGGGACAGGGGGACAAGCTTTCTTT
. | . | TRBJ1-1 | TRBV10-1 | CASSESRYTEAFF | TGCGCCAGCAGTGAGTCCCGGTACACTGAAGCTTTCTTT
. | . | TRBJ2-3 | TRBV6-5 | CASSYSVSRRQDTQYF | TGTGCCAGCAGTTACTCGGTTAGCCGGCGGCAAGATACGCAGTATTTT
. | . | TRBJ1-3 | TRBV11-3 | CASSMTTGSGNTIYF | TGTGCCAGCAGCATGACGACCGGCTCTGGAAACACCATATATTTT
. | TRBD1 | TRBJ1-1 | TRBV19 | CASSDRGMNTEAFF | TGTGCCAGTAGCGACAGGGGAATGAACACTGAAGCTTTCTTT
. | . | TRBJ2-2 | TRBV13 | CASSSPYPGRSLTGELFF | TGTGCCAGCAGCTCGCCCTATCCGGGACGGAGCCTAACCGGGGAGCTGTTTTTT
. | TRBD1 | TRBJ1-1 | TRBV10-3 | CAISEGTGSFGFF | TGTGCCATCAGTGAAGGGACAGGGAGTTTTGGTTTCTTT
. | . | TRBJ1-2 | TRBV6-4 | CASSVGPNYGYTF | TGTGCCAGCAGTGTTGGGCCTAACTATGGCTACACCTTC
. | . | TRBJ2-1 | TRBV4-1 | CASSQGWLGHEQFF | TGCGCCAGCAGCCAAGGATGGTTAGGGCATGAGCAGTTCTTC
. | . | TRBJ1-1 | TRBV11-1 | CASSSYTLTEAFF | TGTGCCAGCAGCTCATATACACTCACTGAAGCTTTCTTT
. | . | TRBJ1-4 | TRBV4-3 | CASSQGARTAAEKLFF | TGCGCCAGCAGCCAAGGTGCCCGGACAGCCGCTGAAAAACTGTTTTTT
. | TRBD2 | TRBJ2-1 | TRBV6-5 | CASSYSATSGTNEQFF | TGTGCCAGCAGTTACTCGGCGACTAGCGGGACGAATGAGCAGTTCTTC
. | TRBD1 | TRBJ1-4 | TRBV7-8 | CASSSGTGYEKLFF | TGTGCCAGCAGTTCCGGGACAGGGTATGAAAAACTGTTTTTT
. | . | TRBJ2-7 | TRBV7-2 | CASSLEQGYEQYF | TGTGCCAGCAGCTTAGAACAGGGTTACGAGCAGTACTTC
. | . | TRBJ1-4 | TRBV29-1 | CSGKGGDTTGEKLFF | TGCAGCGGGAAAGGCGGGGATACAACCGGGGAAAAACTGTTTTTT
. | TRBD2 | TRBJ2-7 | TRBV7-2 | CASSVAGGRYEQYF | TGTGCCAGCAGCGTAGCGGGGGGGAGGTACGAGCAGTACTTC
. | . | TRBJ2-1 | TRBV3-1/TRBV3-2 | CASSQERQGLNNEQFF | TGTGCCAGCAGCCAAGAACGGCAGGGGTTGAACAATGAGCAGTTCTTC
. | . | TRBJ1-6 | TRBV18 | CASSPTPGDSPLHF | TGTGCCAGCTCACCCACGCCAGGGGATTCACCCCTCCACTTT
once | TRBD2 | TRBJ2-1 | TRBV2 | CASSEAQSGRPNEQFF | TGTGCCAGCAGTGAAGCGCAGAGCGGGAGGCCCAATGAGCAGTTCTTC
. | . | TRBJ1-1 | TRBV5-1 | CASSLEPRGTEAFF | TGCGCCAGCAGCTTGGAGCCGAGGGGCACTGAAGCTTTCTTT
. | . | TRBJ2-1 | TRBV5-4 | CASSLAGGSSYNEQFF | TGTGCCAGCAGCTTGGCCGGCGGAAGCTCCTACAATGAGCAGTTCTTC
. | . | TRBJ2-7 | TRBV29-1 | CSVVRDYEQYF | TGCAGCGTTGTCCGTGACTACGAGCAGTACTTC
. | . | TRBJ2-1 | TRBV12-1 | CASCTSGFYNEQFF | TGTGCCAGCTGTACTAGCGGGTTTTACAATGAGCAGTTCTTC
once | . | TRBJ1-2 | TRBV2 | CASSEAGGTPANYGYTF | TGTGCCAGCAGCGAAGCGGGGGGCACCCCAGCTAACTATGGCTACACCTTC
. | . | TRBJ1-5 | TRBV7-9 | CASSGDSSNQPQHF | TGTGCCAGCAGCGGAGACAGCAGCAATCAGCCCCAGCATTTT
few | TRBD2 | TRBJ2-1 | TRBV4-2 | CASSQDLGGGADEQFF | TGTGCCAGCAGCCAAGATCTAGGCGGGGGGGCCGATGAGCAGTTCTTC
. | TRBD1 | TRBJ2-7 | TRBV11-2 | CASSQGQRQYF | TGTGCCAGCAGCCAGGGACAGAGGCAGTACTTC
. | . | TRBJ2-3 | TRBV30 | CAWSALVGDTQYF | TGTGCCTGGAGCGCACTGGTAGGGGATACGCAGTATTTT
. | . | TRBJ2-3 | TRBV3-1/TRBV3-2 | CASSQDPTSTDTQYF | TGTGCCAGCAGCCAAGACCCCACTAGCACAGATACGCAGTATTTT
. | . | TRBJ2-1 | TRBV5-1 | CASSFGGGPYNEQFF | TGCGCCAGCAGCTTTGGAGGGGGCCCCTACAATGAGCAGTTCTTC
once | TRBD1 | TRBJ1-2 | TRBV9 | CASSATTGVGGYTF | TGTGCCAGCAGCGCGACAACAGGGGTGGGTGGCTACACCTTC
. | . | TRBJ1-1 | TRBV5-4 | CASSLVANTEAFF | TGTGCCAGCAGCTTGGTGGCTAACACTGAAGCTTTCTTT
. | . | TRBJ1-1 | TRBV7-2 | CASSAQRNTEAFF | TGTGCCAGCAGCGCTCAGAGGAACACTGAAGCTTTCTTT
. | TRBD1 | TRBJ1-5 | TRBV5-5 | CASSLGDSDWGQPQHF | TGTGCCAGCAGCTTGGGGGACAGCGATTGGGGCCAGCCCCAGCATTTT